One sample yielded the 18 T cell receptor beta chains listed below, sequenced in a study of persistence of HIV-infected CD4 T cells. Sequencing used immunoSEQ version 4 in survey mode. Profiling relied on immunoSEQ multiplex PCR, and the TCRdb table lists in-frame clones only, not all of them. The sample has 15,000 to 20,000 clones, around 60% seen once. No antigen has been assigned to these receptors. Lysates of CMV-infected fibroblasts at around 9.8 ug/mL stimulated these cells. Sorting of responding CD4+ T cells relied on upregulated CD40 ligand together with CD69. The sample in question was CD4+ T cells sorted from PBMCs after roughly 17-hour stimulation, obtained from a patient who received antiretroviral therapy. These receptors were collected from an adult woman with HIV who was CMV-seropositive.

The CDR3 DNA reads as TGCAGTGCTAGTGGTGAACGCAGCCTTGAAGCTTTCTTT. This translates into CSASGERSLEAFF. This chain connects TRBV20-1 to TRBJ1-1; the D is unclear. The CDR3 covers 13 residues. Germline V lookup: CDR1 DFQATT, CDR2 SNEGSKA (reference sequence). V was trimmed by 3 bases and J by 7 bases, leaving 15 bases between them.

The chain links TRBV19 to TRBJ2-4; perhaps TRBD2 as D (5 bases). The CDR3 covers 13 residues. Germline loops: CDR1 LNHDA, CDR2 SQIVND (reference sequence). Trimming took 5 bases from V and 6 from J, leaving 11 bases between them. The CDR3 sequence is CASSPPGGNIQYF. CDR3 sequence (DNA): TGTGCCAGTAGTCCTCCAGGAGGAAACATTCAGTACTTC.

Within the sample, this clone is medium-sized. This chain links TRBV7-8 with TRBJ1-4; 9 bases match TRBD1. The length of the CDR3 is 14 residues. Germline V CDR1 and CDR2: SGHVS, FQNEAQ. V shed 3 bases and J 8 bases; nucleotides not matched to a gene: 4. The CDR3 sequence is CASSLDRGREKLFF. The CDR3 bases are TGTGCCAGCAGCTTGGACAGGGGTAGAGAAAAACTGTTTTTT.

The V and J genes are TRBV7-3 and TRBJ2-7; tentatively, D is TRBD1 or TRBD2 (7 bases each). Germline-derived CDR1 and CDR2 are SGHTA and FQGTGA. V lost 2 bases to trimming and J lost 2 bases, with 13 bases between them. The CDR3 length is 15 residues. This CDR3 reads CASSLFAGGAYEQYV. The CDR3 nucleotides read TGTGCCAGCAGCTTATTCGCAGGGGGGGCCTACGAGCAGTACGTC.

The chain carries TRBV19 and TRBJ1-6, with no clear D. V lost 3 bases and J 8 bases, leaving 11 bases between the germline ends. In germline, CDR1 is LNHDA, CDR2 SQIVND (reference sequence). There are 14 residues in the CDR3. The CDR3 nucleotides are TGTGCCAGTAGTATGCCTAAAAGGGATTCACCCCTCCACTTT. Translating it yields CASSMPKRDSPLHF.

The chain joins TRBV5-1 to TRBJ2-1; D uncertain. The CDR3 loop spans 14 amino acids. Germline V lookup: CDR1 SGHRS, CDR2 YFSETQ. V lost 0 bases, J lost 8 bases, and 12 bases lay in between. CDR3 DNA: TGCGCCAGCAGCTTGGGACTCTCGGTTGATGAGCAGTTCTTC. The encoded protein is CASSLGLSVDEQFF.

The chain couples TRBV6-5 to TRBJ1-1; TRBD1 matches 12 bases. The germline V gene encodes CDR1 MNHEY and CDR2 SVGAGI. The CDR3 consists of 14 residues. V dropped 4 bases and J dropped 10; count of bases not matched to a gene: 7. The CDR3 loop reads CASSFPGQGARAFF. CDR3 nucleotides: TGTGCCAGCAGTTTCCCGGGACAGGGGGCGCGAGCTTTCTTT.

CDR3 sequence (DNA): TGTGCCAGCAGCCAAGGGCTAAGGGGCTACACCTTC. It translates to CASSQGLRGYTF. The rearrangement joins TRBV3-1 (or the pseudogene TRBV3-2) to TRBJ1-2; D remains unclear. The CDR3 is made up of 12 amino acids. The V end lost 1 base, the J end lost 8 bases, and 8 bases lay between the germline ends. The germline gives CDR1 LGHDT, CDR2 YNNKEL (reference sequence).

This chain joins TRBV6-5 and TRBJ1-2; 11 bases match TRBD1. This CDR3 is built from 13 residues. With 8 bases clipped from V and 7 bases from J, the junction kept 6 bases outside the gene matches. Germline loops: CDR1 MNHEY, CDR2 SVGAGI. DNA for the CDR3: TGTGCCAGCTTTGGGGACAGGGGGACTGGCTACACCTTC. Translating it yields CASFGDRGTGYTF.

This clone was seen only a few times. CDR3 sequence reads: CASSLGRRGKRANEKLFF. CDR3 in DNA: TGTGCCAGCAGCTTAGGGAGGAGGGGAAAGAGAGCTAATGAAAAACTGTTTTTT. The chain joins TRBV7-8 to TRBJ1-4, with a possible D match to TRBD1 (5 bases). Trimming shortened V by 1 base and J by 3 bases, and 18 bases separated the two germline ends. Germline CDR1 and CDR2: SGHVS and FQNEAQ. The CDR3 totals 18 residues.

This sequence joins TRBV7-9 and TRBJ2-5; unclear D gene. Trimming removed 2 bases from V and 1 base from J, with 11 bases in between. Looked up from germline, CDR1 is SEHNR and CDR2 is FQNEAQ (reference sequence). This CDR3 has 15 residues. The CDR3 spells CASSLSSPLQETQYF. Written as DNA, the CDR3 is TGTGCCAGCAGCTTAAGCTCACCGCTCCAAGAGACCCAGTACTTC.

This clone was detected only once. The genes are TRBV29-1 and TRBJ2-3, with a tentative D call TRBD2 (6 bases). The CDR3 length is 14 residues. In germline, CDR1 is SQVTM, CDR2 ANQGSEA. V lost 2 bases to trimming and J lost 6 bases, with 15 bases between them. CDR3 sequence: CSVEFGSGLDTQYF. The CDR3 coding sequence is TGCAGCGTTGAATTCGGCAGCGGGCTTGATACGCAGTATTTT.

In this sample, this clone turned up once. The chain employs TRBV29-1 and TRBJ2-5, with 8 bases matching TRBD1. The CDR3 has 15 residues. V was clipped by 5 bases and J by 2 bases; unmatched bases: 10. Germline V gene sequence: CDR1 SQVTM, CDR2 ANQGSEA. As DNA, the CDR3 is TGCAGCGTTTTGATGAACAGGGGGATGCAAGAGACCCAGTACTTC. Encoded protein: CSVLMNRGMQETQYF.

V gene TRBV19 combines with J gene TRBJ2-7; possibly TRBD2 for D (7 bases). Germline loops: CDR1 LNHDA, CDR2 SQIVND (reference sequence). This CDR3 comprises 14 residues. V was clipped by 5 bases and J by 6 bases, with 17 bases between them. Here the CDR3 reads CASSFGGPRAEQYF. The CDR3 coding sequence is TGTGCCAGTAGTTTCGGGGGGCCGAGAGCCGAGCAGTACTTC.

The genes are TRBV2 and TRBJ2-1, with D possibly being TRBD1 or TRBD2 (5 bases each). This CDR3 contains 15 residues. The ends were cut back, 4 bases at V and 6 bases at J, with 16 bases in the middle. Germline V gene sequence: CDR1 SNHLY, CDR2 FYNNEI. CDR3: CASSGGTALINEQFF. CDR3 DNA sequence: TGTGCCAGCAGTGGGGGGACCGCTCTTATCAATGAGCAGTTCTTC.

The gene calls are TRBV7-2 and TRBJ1-5; weak D call: TRBD1 (5 bases). CDR3 size: 15 residues. Trimming removed 5 bases at V and 5 bases at J, with 16 bases between. Germline V gene sequence: CDR1 SGHTA, CDR2 FQGNSA. CDR3 residues: CASSPWGRFDQPQHF. The CDR3 DNA sequence: TGTGCCAGCAGCCCCTGGGGGAGGTTCGATCAGCCCCAGCATTTT.

This rearrangement joins TRBV6-5 to TRBJ2-2; the D gene is possibly TRBD1 (6 bases). Germline CDR1 MNHEY, CDR2 SVGAGI. CDR3 length: 14 amino acids. V was pared by 4 bases and J by 1 base, with 7 bases between. CDR3 in DNA: TGTGCCAGCAGTTCACAGGGGAACACCGGGGAGCTGTTTTTT. Translation gives CASSSQGNTGELFF.

Only a few counts were recorded for this clone. The chain employs TRBV12-5 and TRBJ1-6; D remains unclear. V lost 3 bases, J lost 4 bases, and 10 bases lay in between. The CDR3 sequence is 15 residues long. Germline lookup yields CDR1 LGHNT and CDR2 FRNRAP. The CDR3 DNA sequence: TGTGCTAGTGGTTTCCCCGGACCTTATAATTCACCCCTCCACTTT. Its protein product is CASGFPGPYNSPLHF.